A single sample is the source of the 4 T cell receptor beta chains below, sequenced in a study of post-analysis software for immune sequencing data. No antigens are known for them. Tagging with unique molecular identifiers was a feature of the TCR beta cDNA libraries. TCRdb re-called the PCR reads with MiXCR, one entry per CDR3 protein. Of some 260,000 distinct CDR3 sequences listed, 35% to 45% are singletons. Findings and limits, study-wide: TRBV segments more frequent in patients than in controls numbered a few and included TRBV5-6, TRBV5-1 and TRBV20-1.

Sequenced material: blood. These receptors were obtained from a girl aged 5-17 years with multiple sclerosis.

This clonotype was seen many times. This chain links TRBV29-1 with TRBJ2-4; 10 bases map to TRBD2. Germline CDR1 and CDR2: SQVTM and ANQGSEA. V shed 1 base, J shed 6 bases, and the junction held 6 bases outside the gene matches. This CDR3 is built from 15 residues. This chain's CDR3 is CSVEVAGGRGNIQYF. The CDR3 nucleotides read TGCAGCGTTGAAGTAGCGGGAGGCCGAGGAAACATTCAGTACTTC.

This clonotype was counted at least ten times. The V gene is TRBV5-1, the J gene TRBJ2-1, with 10 bases lining up with TRBD2. This CDR3 region has 15 residues. J lost 4 bases, V lost 1 base, and 2 bases had no gene match. Germline V lookup: CDR1 SGHRS, CDR2 YFSETQ. CDR3 nucleotides: TGCGCCAGCAGCTTGACTAGCGGGACATACAATGAGCAGTTCTTC. This sequence encodes CASSLTSGTYNEQFF.

At least ten counts were recorded for this clonotype. The chain carries TRBV5-6 and TRBJ2-7, with 8 bases that match TRBD1. This CDR3 is 15 amino acids long. Germline V gene data show CDR1 as SGHDT and CDR2 as YYEEEE. The J segment lost 6 bases and the V segment lost 0 bases, leaving 8 bases of the junction unmatched. The DNA for the CDR3 is TGTGCCAGCAGCTTGGGGCCAGGGGGCCAGGGCGAGCAGTACTTC. Translation gives CASSLGPGGQGEQYF.

This rearrangement joins TRBV7-2 to TRBJ1-1; D remains unclear. Germline V gene sequence: CDR1 SGHTA, CDR2 FQGNSA. CDR3 length equals 15 residues. V was pared by 1 base and J by 7 bases, with 16 bases between. The CDR3 nucleotides are TGTGCCAGCAGCTTAGACGTTGGCAGGCTACTTGAAGCTTTCTTT. It specifies CASSLDVGRLLEAFF.